The text below deals with one T cell receptor beta chain. Its antigen is undetermined. This sample was included in a study of CD8+ T cells in alopecia areata. The overall study: Using the percentage of affected scalp area, treated patients' severity was scored. The study, taken as a whole, reports: Sequencing of scalp tissue also captures the resident alphabeta T cells of normal skin. Shared TCR sequences were less clear between patients than in mice, possibly partly from HLA diversity.

Treatment here: oral pan-JAK inhibitor, 5-10 mg twice daily. Cell sorting was applied to PBMCs, and CD4+ and CD8+ T cells were collected. V was trimmed by 5 bases and J by 0 bases, leaving 14 bases between them. Germline lookup yields CDR1 SEHNR and CDR2 FQNEAQ (reference sequence). The CDR3 loop spans 15 amino acids. After isolation, RNA underwent reverse transcription to generate cDNA as the sequencing template. Generated by immunoSEQ multiplex PCR, the TCRdb table keeps only in-frame clones and is missing some. The profile shows more than 130,000 clones, around four fifths of them singletons. The sequencing here drew on CD8+ T cells sorted from blood, taken at week 4, from a patient treated with tofacitinib. V usage is TRBV7-9 and J usage is TRBJ2-7, with a possible D match to TRBD1 (5 bases). This clonotype was obtained from a human donor with alopecia areata. CDR3 DNA: TGTGCCAGCAGCCAACCGACAGTAAGCTCCTACGAGCAGTACTTC. Translation: CASSQPTVSSYEQYF.